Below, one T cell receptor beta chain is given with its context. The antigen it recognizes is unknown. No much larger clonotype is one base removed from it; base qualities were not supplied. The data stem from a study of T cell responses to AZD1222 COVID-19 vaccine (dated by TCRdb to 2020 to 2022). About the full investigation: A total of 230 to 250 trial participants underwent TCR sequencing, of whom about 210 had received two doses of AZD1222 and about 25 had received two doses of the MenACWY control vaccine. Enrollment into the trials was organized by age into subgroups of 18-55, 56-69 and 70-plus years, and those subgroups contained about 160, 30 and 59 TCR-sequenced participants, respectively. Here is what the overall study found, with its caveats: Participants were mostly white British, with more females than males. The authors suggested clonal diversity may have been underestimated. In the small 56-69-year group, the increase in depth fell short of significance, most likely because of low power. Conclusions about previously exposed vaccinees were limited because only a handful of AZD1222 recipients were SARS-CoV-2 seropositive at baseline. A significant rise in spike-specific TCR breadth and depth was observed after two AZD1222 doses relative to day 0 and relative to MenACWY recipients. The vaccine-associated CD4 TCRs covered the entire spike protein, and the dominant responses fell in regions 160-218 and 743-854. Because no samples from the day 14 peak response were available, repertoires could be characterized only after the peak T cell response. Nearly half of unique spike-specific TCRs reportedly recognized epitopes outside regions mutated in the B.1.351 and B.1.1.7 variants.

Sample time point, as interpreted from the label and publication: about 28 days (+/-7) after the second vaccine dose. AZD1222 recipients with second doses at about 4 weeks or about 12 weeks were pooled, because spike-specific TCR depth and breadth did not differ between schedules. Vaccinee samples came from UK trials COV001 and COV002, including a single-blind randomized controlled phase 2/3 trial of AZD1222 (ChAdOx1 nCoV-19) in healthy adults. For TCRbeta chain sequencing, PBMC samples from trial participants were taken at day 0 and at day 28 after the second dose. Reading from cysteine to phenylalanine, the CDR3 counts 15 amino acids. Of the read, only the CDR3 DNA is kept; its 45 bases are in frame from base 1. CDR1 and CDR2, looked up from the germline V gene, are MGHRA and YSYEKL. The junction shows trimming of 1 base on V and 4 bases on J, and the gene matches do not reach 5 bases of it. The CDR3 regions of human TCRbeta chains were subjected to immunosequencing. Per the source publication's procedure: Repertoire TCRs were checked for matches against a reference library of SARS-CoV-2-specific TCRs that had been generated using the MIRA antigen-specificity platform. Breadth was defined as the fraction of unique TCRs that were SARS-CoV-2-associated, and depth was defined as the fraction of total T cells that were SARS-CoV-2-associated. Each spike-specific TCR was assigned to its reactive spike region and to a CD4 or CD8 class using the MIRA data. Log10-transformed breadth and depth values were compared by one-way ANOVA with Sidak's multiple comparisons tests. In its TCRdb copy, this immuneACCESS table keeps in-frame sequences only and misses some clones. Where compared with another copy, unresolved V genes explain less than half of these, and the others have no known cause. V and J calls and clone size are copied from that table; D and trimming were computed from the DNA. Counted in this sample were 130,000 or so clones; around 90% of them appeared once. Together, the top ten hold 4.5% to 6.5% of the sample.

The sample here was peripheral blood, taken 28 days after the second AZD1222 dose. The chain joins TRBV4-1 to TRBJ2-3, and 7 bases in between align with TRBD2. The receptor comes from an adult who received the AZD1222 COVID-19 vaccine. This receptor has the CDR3 CASSQGGGGADTQYF. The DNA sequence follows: TGCGCCAGCAGCCAAGGGGGCGGGGGTGCAGATACGCAGTATTTT.